These 27 T cell receptor beta chains were all obtained from the same sample, sequenced in a study of T cells in narcolepsy (dated 2018 in TCRdb). The method behind the library was the immunoSEQ multiplex PCR assay. Entries here come from immuneACCESS through TCRdb and include only in-frame sequences with V and J called. Some clones fail to appear in such tables; in the studies checked, an unresolved V gene covers under half of the shortfall, and the cause of the remainder is unknown. The sample table shows fewer than 25,000 clones, and over 75% are seen once. About 9.4% of the sample is in the top ten clones. The sequencing input was memory (CD45RA-) CD4+ T cells from blood. The sample's cell subset or site, from its label and the paper: memory T cells sorted ex vivo from peripheral blood. These TCRs come from a human donor in good health.

This chain uses TRBV28 with TRBJ1-1; possibly TRBD1 for D (5 bases). This CDR3 region has 15 residues. Trimming shortened V by 8 bases and J by 3 bases, and 19 bases separated the two germline ends. CDR1 and CDR2 from the germline V gene are MDHEN and SYDVKM. The CDR3 sequence is CASHRSGRGDTEAFF. CDR3 in DNA: TGTGCCAGCCACCGGTCAGGGCGAGGGGACACTGAAGCTTTCTTT.

The rearrangement joins TRBV9 to TRBJ2-7, with D tentatively TRBD1 or TRBD2 (6 bases each). Germline loops: CDR1 SGDLS, CDR2 YYNGEE. V lost 3 bases to trimming and J lost 2 bases, with 9 bases between them. The CDR3 spans 13 residues. CDR3 protein: CASSAGATYEQYF. The DNA for the CDR3 is TGTGCCAGCAGCGCGGGGGCGACCTACGAGCAGTACTTC.

The CDR3 nucleotides read TGTGCCAGCAGTGGGACAGGGGAAGGTCAGCCCCAGCATTTT. It yields the protein CASSGTGEGQPQHF. The chain is built from TRBV6-1 and TRBJ1-5, with 9 bases identical to TRBD1. From germline, CDR1 is MNHNS and CDR2 SASEGT. The CDR3 runs 14 residues. With 4 bases clipped from V and 6 bases from J, the junction kept 4 bases outside the gene matches.

On this clone: Mismatch with germline at one junction end may stem from a read error. This chain joins TRBV7-2 and TRBJ2-7; no clear D. Germline V gene data show CDR1 as SGHTA and CDR2 as FQGNSA. The CDR3 extends over 14 amino acids. The CDR3 region is CASILGSGTYEQYF. In DNA form, the CDR3 reads TGTGCCAGCATCTTAGGTTCCGGAACCTACGAGCAGTACTTC. The variable domain in full, with the rest retrieved from reference TRBV7-2 and TRBJ2-7, is GAGVSQSPSNKVTEKGKDVELRCDPISGHTALYWYRQSLGQGLEFLIYFQGNSAPDKSGLPSDRFSAERTGGSVSTLTIQRTQQEDSAVYLCASILGSGTYEQYFGPGTRLTVT.

The chain combines TRBV4-2 with TRBJ2-1; D is unclear. The CDR3 extends over 15 amino acids. V lost 5 bases and J lost 0, with 11 bases in between. Germline CDR1 and CDR2: LGHNA and YNFKEQ. CDR3 in amino acids: CASSVETSSYNEQFF. CDR3 DNA: TGTGCCAGCAGCGTCGAGACGAGCTCCTACAATGAGCAGTTCTTC.

The CDR3 loop reads CAWSPRQGIARNQPQHF. The CDR3 region has the DNA TGTGCCTGGAGTCCCCGACAGGGGATTGCCCGCAATCAGCCCCAGCATTTT. The V and J genes are TRBV30 and TRBJ1-5; 8 positions match TRBD1. The germline V gene encodes CDR1 GTSNPN and CDR2 SVGIG (reference sequence). CDR3 size: 17 residues. The trim removed 2 bases at V and 2 bases at J, leaving 11 bases unmatched.

The chain uses TRBV10-3 and TRBJ1-2; D not certain. Trimming cost V 3 bases and J 4 bases, with 3 bases left between them. Germline V gene sequence: CDR1 ENHRY, CDR2 SYGVKD. The CDR3 is made up of 11 amino acids. DNA for the CDR3: TGTGCCATCAGTGAACCCTATGGCTACACCTTC. Translating gives CAISEPYGYTF.

The table lists this clone with a few counts. The J gene is TRBJ2-1, the V gene TRBV28; no firm D call. The CDR3 consists of 12 residues. V lost 5 bases and J lost 6, with 8 bases in between. Germline loops: CDR1 MDHEN, CDR2 SYDVKM. CDR3 sequence (DNA): TGTGCCAGCAGTGGAGCGCCCAATGAGCAGTTCTTC. Protein: CASSGAPNEQFF. The whole variable domain, filled in from reference TRBV28 and TRBJ2-1, reads DVKVTQSSRYLVKRTGEKVFLECVQDMDHENMFWYRQDPGLGLRLIYFSYDVKMKEKGDIPEGYSVSREKKERFSLILESASTNQTSMYLCASSGAPNEQFFGPGTRLTVL.

Only a few counts were recorded for this clone. The chain carries TRBV11-1 and TRBJ2-7, with D tentatively TRBD1 (5 bases). The CDR3 contains 13 residues. The ends were cut back, 4 bases at V and 1 base at J, with 8 bases in the middle. Germline loops: CDR1 SGHAT, CDR2 FQDESV (reference sequence). The CDR3 protein is CASSSTASYEQYF. The CDR3 DNA is TGTGCCAGCAGCTCGACAGCGTCCTACGAGCAGTACTTC.

This chain joins TRBV11-2 and TRBJ2-3; tentatively, D is TRBD1 (5 bases). V lost 0 bases to trimming and J lost 6 bases, with 13 bases between them. Per the germline V gene, CDR1 is SGHAT and CDR2 is FQNNGV. The CDR3 totals 15 residues. The CDR3 bases are TGTGCCAGCAGCTTAGAACCTTGGGGCTCGGATACGCAGTATTTT. Protein sequence: CASSLEPWGSDTQYF.

The sample holds one count of this clone. The genes are TRBV11-2 and TRBJ2-5; D perhaps matches TRBD1 (5 bases). V lost 3 bases, J lost 2 bases, and 19 bases lay in between. Per the germline V gene, CDR1 is SGHAT and CDR2 is FQNNGV. CDR3 length: 17 amino acids. The DNA of the CDR3 is TGTGCCAGCAGCTTGGGGAAGCGTGGGGCTAGACAAGAGACCCAGTACTTC. As protein: CASSLGKRGARQETQYF.

CDR3: CSAAAGLNEKLFF. The CDR3 nucleotides are TGCAGCGCTGCAGCGGGCCTTAATGAAAAACTGTTTTTT. The chain links TRBV29-1 to TRBJ1-4; no reliable D call. Trimming shortened V by 7 bases and J by 4 bases, and 13 bases separated the two germline ends. The CDR3 runs 13 residues. The germline CDR1 and CDR2 sequences are SQVTM and ANQGSEA.

The rearrangement uses TRBV7-2 and TRBJ1-5; D is uncertain. V dropped 1 base and J dropped 0 bases, with 4 bases sitting between them. This CDR3 is 14 amino acids long. Germline V gives CDR1 SGHTA, CDR2 FQGNSA. The CDR3 sequence is CASSLGFSNQPQHF. The CDR3 nucleotides are TGTGCCAGCAGCTTAGGTTTTAGCAATCAGCCCCAGCATTTT. Full variable domain (outside the CDR3, taken from reference TRBV7-2 and TRBJ1-5): GAGVSQSPSNKVTEKGKDVELRCDPISGHTALYWYRQSLGQGLEFLIYFQGNSAPDKSGLPSDRFSAERTGGSVSTLTIQRTQQEDSAVYLCASSLGFSNQPQHFGDGTRLSIL.

The CDR3 DNA sequence: TGTGCCAGCAGTTACTCCAGGTGGGGGGGTCAGCCCCAGCATTTT. This translates into CASSYSRWGGQPQHF. The chain couples TRBV6-5 to TRBJ1-5; a possible D gene is TRBD1 (5 bases). This CDR3 region has 15 residues. The V end lost 0 bases, the J end lost 6 bases, and 12 bases lay between the germline ends. CDR1 and CDR2 from the germline V gene are MNHEY and SVGAGI.

This clone was observed once. This sequence joins TRBV6-5 and TRBJ1-2; TRBD1 might be the D (6 bases). V dropped 2 bases and J dropped 1 base, with 8 bases sitting between them. Germline lookup yields CDR1 MNHEY and CDR2 SVGAGI. The CDR3 runs to 14 residues. The CDR3: CASSYRDNNYGYTF. DNA for the CDR3: TGTGCCAGCAGTTACAGGGACAATAACTATGGCTACACCTTC.

The chain has TRBV19 and TRBJ1-4; a possible D gene is TRBD1 (5 bases). Germline V gene data show CDR1 as LNHDA and CDR2 as SQIVND (reference sequence). The V gene lost 7 bases and the J gene lost 8 bases, with 20 bases spanning the gap. CDR3 size: 15 residues. The CDR3 reads CASTQEVGLGEKLFF. Here the CDR3 DNA reads TGTGCCAGTACCCAGGAGGTGGGGCTTGGCGAAAAACTGTTTTTT.

In this sample, this clone turned up a few times. The chain is built from TRBV5-5 and TRBJ2-7; 7 bases line up with TRBD1. The CDR3 sequence is 16 residues long. V shed 4 bases, J shed 3 bases, and the junction held 13 bases outside the gene matches. Germline loops: CDR1 SGHKS, CDR2 YYEKEE (reference sequence). The CDR3 spells CASSLSYGQALYEQYF. Here the CDR3 DNA reads TGTGCCAGCAGCCTGTCCTACGGACAGGCGCTCTACGAGCAGTACTTC.

This chain connects TRBV10-1 to TRBJ2-3; 7 bases align to TRBD2. Germline CDR1 is WNHNN and CDR2 is SYGVQD (reference sequence). The junction had 4 bases not matched to a gene; V was cut back by 2 bases and J by 2 bases. The CDR3 covers 15 residues. The CDR3 sequence: CASSEASGFTDTQYF. The CDR3 region has the DNA TGCGCCAGCAGTGAGGCTAGCGGATTCACAGATACGCAGTATTTT.

This chain connects TRBV28 to TRBJ2-3, with TRBD2 matching over 12 bases. Germline CDR1 MDHEN, CDR2 SYDVKM. The CDR3 contains 16 residues. The ends lost 4 bases at V and 6 bases at J; junction bases unmatched: 8. In DNA form, the CDR3 reads TGTGCCAGCAGTTCTTGGACTAGCGGGATTTCGGATACGCAGTATTTT. Amino acids: CASSSWTSGISDTQYF.

The chain carries TRBV6-6 and TRBJ2-7; possible D gene TRBD2, 6 bases. Germline CDR1 reads MNHNY; CDR2 reads SVGAGI (reference sequence). Trimming pared 6 bases from V and 3 bases from J, leaving 15 bases between. CDR3 size: 14 residues. The CDR3 DNA reads as TGTGCCAGCAGGGCCGGGACTCTTGACTACGAGCAGTACTTC. Translated: CASRAGTLDYEQYF.

The V and J genes are TRBV7-9 and TRBJ1-1; D is ambiguous. In germline, CDR1 is SEHNR, CDR2 FQNEAQ (reference sequence). V was pared by 1 base and J by 9 bases, with 12 bases between. The CDR3 contains 13 residues. The CDR3 reads CASSLDRASQAFF. The CDR3 DNA reads as TGTGCCAGCAGCTTAGACAGAGCGAGCCAAGCTTTCTTT. The whole variable domain, remainder taken from reference TRBV7-9 and TRBJ1-1, is DTGVSQNPRHKITKRGQNVTFRCDPISEHNRLYWYRQTLGQGPEFLTYFQNEAQLEKSRLLSDRFSAERPKGSFSTLEIQRTEQGDSAMYLCASSLDRASQAFFGQGTRLTVV.

This clone was detected only once. One end of the junction does not line up with germline, which may come from a read error. The chain carries TRBV6-1 and TRBJ2-1; D remains unclear. Germline CDR1 and CDR2: MNHNS and SASEGT. CDR3 length: 16 amino acids. CDR3 DNA: TGTGCCATCAGTGAGTCAGGCCGATCCTCCTACAATGAGCAGTTCTTC. It translates to CAISESGRSSYNEQFF.

J is TRBJ2-1 and V is TRBV5-3; a weak D match, TRBD2 (5 bases). TRBV5-3 is flagged as an ORF with uncertain function. The V and J ends lost 1 base and 7 bases respectively, with 15 bases between them. The CDR3 is 15 amino acids. Written as DNA, the CDR3 is TGTGCCAGAAGCTTGAGTCGGGGTACCGGGAATGAGCAGTTCTTC. It specifies CARSLSRGTGNEQFF.

The genes are TRBV9 and TRBJ1-2; 12 bases are shared with TRBD1. The CDR3 runs to 16 residues. V dropped 0 bases and J dropped 2; count of bases not matched to a gene: 2. Germline lookup yields CDR1 SGDLS and CDR2 YYNGEE. This CDR3 reads CASSVVGTGGNYGYTF. In nucleotides, the CDR3 is TGTGCCAGCAGCGTAGTAGGGACAGGGGGCAACTATGGCTACACCTTC.

The chain recombines TRBV11-2 with TRBJ2-4, with unresolved D. CDR3 size: 13 residues. Trimming left V 1 base short and J 5 bases short, with 6 bases between. Germline V CDR1 and CDR2: SGHAT, FQNNGV. The CDR3 nucleotides are TGTGCCAGCAGCTTAGGTGGAGAAAACATTCAGTACTTC. Its protein is CASSLGGENIQYF.

This rearrangement joins TRBV7-2 to TRBJ2-5; possibly TRBD2 for D (6 bases). The germline V gene encodes CDR1 SGHTA and CDR2 FQGNSA. Between the trimmed V and J ends, which lost 5 bases and 2 bases, there was a span of 12 bases. CDR3 length: 14 amino acids. CDR3: CASSRGLGQETQYF. CDR3 in DNA: TGTGCCAGCAGCCGGGGACTGGGTCAAGAGACCCAGTACTTC.

The V gene is TRBV10-3, the J gene TRBJ1-1, with D possibly being TRBD1 (6 bases). The CDR3 extends over 12 amino acids. Germline CDR1 and CDR2: ENHRY and SYGVKD. V was shortened by 7 bases and J by 8 bases, with 14 bases between the two germline ends. CDR3 nucleotide sequence: TGTGCCATCACCGACACCGGGACAGAAGCTTTCTTT. It specifies CAITDTGTEAFF.